Listed below are T cell receptor beta chains from one sample, sequenced in a study of blood T cell repertoires in COVID-19. Clones were read by immunoSEQ multiplex PCR, and TCRdb kept only the in-frame ones, dropping some. In the table there are nearly 300,000 clones, around 85% of which are singletons. Sequences were obtained from peripheral blood. These receptors were collected from a human donor with COVID-19, enrolled during active disease. The donor label of this sample is uncertain. Each CDR3 is given with its conserved first and last residue. A D gene is named only where the DNA matches it firmly. Clone size is not always given. Where it is, it says once, few, many or a class for expanded clones.

TRBV6-2/TRBV6-3	TRBJ2-3	once	NA	CASSSHILTDTQYF	TGTGCCAGCAGCTCCCACATCCTCACAGATACGCAGTATTTT
TRBV7-9	TRBJ1-3	NA	NA	CASSPRTPSGNTIYF	TGTGCCAGCAGCCCACGGACACCCTCTGGAAACACCATATATTTT
TRBV3-1/TRBV3-2	TRBJ2-1	NA	TRBD1	CASSSGQGIVYNEQFF	TGTGCCAGCAGCTCGGGACAGGGAATAGTCTACAATGAGCAGTTCTTC
TRBV11-2	TRBJ2-1	NA	TRBD1	CASSPRTGGYNEQFF	TGTGCCAGCAGCCCCCGGACAGGGGGCTACAATGAGCAGTTCTTC
TRBV24-1	TRBJ2-2	NA	NA	CATSDGSGVRTGELFF	TGTGCCACCAGTGATGGGTCGGGAGTGAGGACCGGGGAGCTGTTTTTT
TRBV6-5	TRBJ2-5	NA	TRBD2	CASKRSREIGETQYF	TGTGCCAGCAAGCGCTCGCGGGAGATAGGAGAGACCCAGTACTTC
TRBV7-3	TRBJ1-2	NA	TRBD1	CASSSSGTGGHGYTF	TGTGCCAGCAGCTCCTCCGGGACAGGGGGTCATGGCTACACCTTC
TRBV5-8	TRBJ2-1	NA	NA	CASSLFSVSYNEQFF	TGTGCCAGCAGCTTGTTTAGCGTGAGCTACAATGAGCAGTTCTTC
TRBV30	TRBJ2-3	NA	TRBD2	CAWSILAGGLADTQYF	TGTGCCTGGAGTATACTAGCGGGAGGTTTGGCAGATACGCAGTATTTT
TRBV7-9	TRBJ2-7	few	TRBD2	CASSPRLAPSYEQYF	TGTGCCAGCAGCCCCAGACTAGCACCTTCCTACGAGCAGTACTTC
TRBV18	TRBJ2-6	NA	TRBD1	CASSRSGQGGLGANVLTF	TGTGCCAGCTCGCGATCGGGACAGGGGGGTCTTGGGGCCAACGTCCTGACTTTC
TRBV11-2	TRBJ2-3	NA	NA	CASSLGPGLGLSGTQYF	TGTGCCAGCAGCTTAGGACCGGGACTGGGTCTTTCGGGTACGCAGTATTTT
TRBV7-9	TRBJ1-1	NA	TRBD1	CASSTDRGPDTEAFF	TGTGCCAGCAGCACCGACAGGGGGCCGGACACTGAAGCTTTCTTT
TRBV27	TRBJ2-2	NA	NA	CASSLRAGNTGELFF	TGTGCCAGCAGTTTACGAGCGGGGAACACCGGGGAGCTGTTTTTT
TRBV19	TRBJ1-2	NA	NA	CASSIAGNYGYTF	TGTGCCAGTAGTATCGCGGGGAACTATGGCTACACCTTC
TRBV28	TRBJ1-5	NA	NA	CAISGANQPQHF	TGTGCCATCTCAGGGGCAAATCAGCCCCAGCATTTT
TRBV9	TRBJ2-2	NA	NA	CASSVATSGAGELFF	TGTGCCAGCAGCGTAGCTACGTCAGGCGCCGGGGAGCTGTTTTTT
TRBV11-2	TRBJ2-3	NA	NA	CAFQGPDRDTQYF	TGTGCCTTTCAGGGCCCCGACAGAGATACGCAGTATTTT
TRBV27	TRBJ2-6	NA	NA	CASRTVGSGANVLTF	TGTGCCAGCCGGACAGTTGGCTCTGGGGCCAACGTCCTGACTTTC
TRBV6-5	TRBJ2-7	NA	NA	CASSSGTSYEQYF	TGTGCCAGCAGCTCCGGGACTTCCTACGAGCAGTACTTC
TRBV7-7	TRBJ2-5	NA	TRBD1	CASSSLGTGGQETQYF	TGTGCTAGCAGCTCCCTCGGGACAGGGGGCCAAGAGACCCAGTACTTC
TRBV19	TRBJ1-5	NA	TRBD1	CASRETGERQPQHF	TGTGCCAGTAGAGAAACAGGGGAAAGACAGCCCCAGCATTTT
TRBV3-1/TRBV3-2	TRBJ2-2	NA	NA	CASSQGAGNTGELFF	TGTGCCAGCAGCCAAGGGGCAGGGAACACCGGGGAGCTGTTTTTT
TRBV7-2	TRBJ2-2	NA	NA	CASSLEPSANTGELFF	TGTGCCAGCAGCTTAGAACCTAGCGCGAACACCGGGGAGCTGTTTTTT
TRBV19	TRBJ1-5	once	NA	CASSPSRSPNQPQHF	TGTGCCAGTAGTCCGAGTCGGTCACCCAATCAGCCCCAGCATTTT
TRBV6-6	TRBJ2-2	NA	NA	CASSYSGGIDTGELFF	TGTGCCAGCAGTTACTCTGGAGGAATCGACACCGGGGAGCTGTTTTTT
TRBV5-1	TRBJ2-1	NA	TRBD2	CASSLAEAGGFYNEQFF	TGCGCCAGCAGCTTGGCGGAGGCGGGAGGTTTCTACAATGAGCAGTTCTTC
TRBV27	TRBJ2-3	NA	TRBD1	CASSLYADRGLYADTQYF	TGTGCCAGCAGTTTATACGCGGACAGGGGGCTTTATGCAGATACGCAGTATTTT
TRBV6-2/TRBV6-3	TRBJ2-3	NA	NA	CASSPPRDTQYF	TGTGCCAGCAGTCCCCCGAGGGATACGCAGTATTTT
TRBV6-6	TRBJ2-2	few	TRBD2	CASSYLGGTGELFF	TGTGCCAGCAGTTATTTGGGGGGGACCGGGGAGCTGTTTTTT
TRBV5-4	TRBJ2-3	NA	TRBD2	CASSTNLAGVGDTQYF	TGTGCCAGCAGCACCAACCTAGCGGGAGTAGGGGATACGCAGTATTTT
TRBV6-5	TRBJ1-1	NA	NA	CASSYSRGAEAFF	TGTGCCAGCAGTTACTCGCGGGGGGCTGAAGCTTTCTTT
TRBV5-5	TRBJ1-2	NA	NA	CASSLPGGAYGYTF	TGTGCCAGCAGCTTGCCAGGAGGGGCCTATGGCTACACCTTC
TRBV3-1/TRBV3-2	TRBJ1-1	NA	NA	CASRLAGMSREAFF	TGTGCCAGCAGACTAGCAGGGATGAGCCGAGAAGCTTTCTTT
TRBV10-3	TRBJ2-5	NA	NA	CAISESPQGDETQYF	TGTGCCATCAGTGAGTCGCCACAGGGCGATGAGACCCAGTACTTC
TRBV19	TRBJ2-7	NA	NA	CASSPRTDSYEQYF	TGTGCCAGTAGTCCCCGGACAGATTCCTACGAGCAGTACTTC
TRBV12-3/TRBV12-4	TRBJ2-3	NA	TRBD1	CASRDRGTDTQYF	TGTGCCAGCAGGGACAGGGGAACAGATACGCAGTATTTT
TRBV20-1	TRBJ2-3	once	TRBD2	CSASSTFGTTTDTQYF	TGCAGTGCTAGTAGTACATTCGGGACTACCACAGATACGCAGTATTTT
TRBV28	TRBJ2-1	NA	TRBD2	CASSRATSGRSSYNEQFF	TGTGCCAGCAGTAGGGCGACTAGCGGGAGAAGCTCCTACAATGAGCAGTTCTTC
TRBV29-1	TRBJ2-2	NA	NA	CSTRSGIGGELFF	TGCAGCACTCGGTCCGGGATCGGCGGGGAGCTGTTTTTT
TRBV4-2	TRBJ2-1	once	TRBD2	CASSQGDSGVNEQFF	TGTGCCAGCAGCCAAGGGGATAGCGGGGTCAATGAGCAGTTCTTC
TRBV5-5	TRBJ2-1	NA	TRBD2	CASSHGLAGGMEQFF	TGTGCCAGCAGCCATGGACTAGCGGGAGGAATGGAGCAGTTCTTC
TRBV9	TRBJ2-1	NA	TRBD2	CASSVGWTSLYEQFF	TGTGCCAGCAGCGTAGGCTGGACTAGCTTGTATGAGCAGTTCTTC
TRBV19	TRBJ2-3	once	TRBD2	CASRSSLIAGAGADTQYF	TGTGCCAGTCGGTCAAGCCTCATAGCGGGAGCCGGGGCAGATACGCAGTATTTT
TRBV5-5	TRBJ2-7	NA	TRBD2	CASSQLSGRISYEQYF	TGTGCCAGCAGCCAACTTAGCGGGAGAATCTCCTACGAGCAGTACTTC
TRBV18	TRBJ1-3	NA	NA	CASSPIQGYGDTIYF	TGTGCCAGCTCACCGATACAAGGCTATGGAGACACCATATATTTT
TRBV2	TRBJ2-2	NA	TRBD2	CASSEAAGANTGELFF	TGTGCCAGCAGTGAAGCTGCGGGGGCGAACACCGGGGAGCTGTTTTTT
TRBV4-1	TRBJ2-3	NA	TRBD2	CASSRTSGRSTDTQYF	TGCGCCAGCAGCCGGACTAGCGGTCGTAGCACAGATACGCAGTATTTT
TRBV5-4	TRBJ2-1	NA	TRBD2	CASSPLRAGGNEQFF	TGTGCCAGCAGCCCTTTGCGGGCGGGGGGTAATGAGCAGTTCTTC
TRBV20-1	TRBJ1-4	NA	NA	CSATLNEKLFF	TGCAGTGCTACCCTTAATGAAAAACTGTTTTTT
TRBV24-1	TRBJ2-2	NA	TRBD2	CATSATSGSTGELFF	TGTGCCACCAGTGCGACTAGCGGGTCCACCGGGGAGCTGTTTTTT
TRBV5-8	TRBJ2-5	NA	TRBD1	CASPDRVETQYF	TGTGCCAGCCCTGACAGGGTTGAGACCCAGTACTTC
TRBV5-1	TRBJ1-3	NA	TRBD1	CASSLAGTVRGNTIYF	TGCGCCAGCAGCTTGGCTGGGACAGTTAGGGGAAACACCATATATTTT
TRBV11-2	TRBJ2-7	NA	TRBD1	CASSSPGQSSYEQYF	TGTGCCAGCAGTTCTCCGGGACAGAGCTCCTACGAGCAGTACTTC
TRBV15	TRBJ2-2	NA	NA	CATSRDGLAGNTGELFF	TGTGCCACCAGCAGAGATGGGCTAGCCGGGAACACCGGGGAGCTGTTTTTT
TRBV7-3	TRBJ2-1	once	TRBD2	CASRSGTSSYNEQFF	TGTGCCAGCAGGTCCGGGACTAGCTCCTACAATGAGCAGTTCTTC
TRBV5-1	TRBJ2-7	NA	NA	CASSPDGSPYEQYF	TGCGCCAGCAGCCCGGACGGGAGTCCCTACGAGCAGTACTTC
TRBV7-2	TRBJ1-6	NA	NA	CASSLVGQAGSPLHF	TGTGCCAGCAGCTTAGTAGGGCAGGCGGGATCACCCCTCCACTTT
TRBV28	TRBJ2-5	NA	NA	CASTPQGGGETQYF	TGTGCCAGCACCCCTCAGGGAGGGGGAGAGACCCAGTACTTC